These T cell receptor beta chains were read from a single sample in a study of blood T cell repertoires in COVID-19. Here immunoSEQ multiplex PCR was the method, and the copy in TCRdb shows in-frame clones only, minus some. The repertoire includes about 88,000 clones, over 90% of them detected once, and 1.7% sits in the top ten. Sequencing was done on a sample of peripheral blood. The receptors shown here come from a man aged 55 to 70 with acute or convalescent COVID-19. Each CDR3 is given with its conserved first and last residue. The D gene is left open where the match is weak. Size is stated for part of the rows, as once, few or many counts, or as a class when the clone is expanded.

>TRBV19|TRBJ2-7|NA|NA
CASSMRLAVYEQYF
TGTGCCAGTAGTATGCGGCTAGCAGTCTACGAGCAGTACTTC
>TRBV11-2|TRBJ2-1|once|NA
CASSPRLGPINEQFF
TGTGCCAGCAGCCCTCGACTAGGACCGATCAATGAGCAGTTCTTC
>TRBV7-9|TRBJ1-2|NA|TRBD1
CASSDKPGQDNYGYTF
TGTGCCAGCAGCGACAAACCGGGACAGGACAACTATGGCTACACCTTC
>TRBV5-4|TRBJ1-1|once|TRBD1
CASSLTGEDTEAFF
TGTGCCAGCAGCTTGACAGGGGAGGACACTGAAGCTTTCTTT
>TRBV7-8|TRBJ2-2|NA|TRBD1
CASSLDTGALYTGELFF
TGTGCCAGCAGCTTAGATACAGGGGCCCTTTACACCGGGGAGCTGTTTTTT
>TRBV28|TRBJ2-2|NA|NA
CASSYRGGELFF
TGTGCCAGCAGTTACAGAGGGGGGGAGCTGTTTTTT
>TRBV11-2|TRBJ2-1|NA|TRBD1
CASSQDRAGNNEQFF
TGTGCCAGCAGCCAAGACAGGGCCGGGAACAATGAGCAGTTCTTC
>TRBV9|TRBJ2-1|NA|TRBD2
CASSTRLAGSNEQFF
TGTGCCAGCAGCACAAGACTAGCGGGGAGTAATGAGCAGTTCTTC
>TRBV9|TRBJ2-7|NA|TRBD1
CASSPTGVPIYEQYF
TGTGCCAGCAGCCCTACAGGGGTCCCCATCTACGAGCAGTACTTC
>TRBV7-2|TRBJ2-7|NA|NA
CASSSGWGPRAYEQYF
TGTGCCAGCAGCTCCGGATGGGGCCCTCGGGCCTACGAGCAGTACTTC
>TRBV3-1/TRBV3-2|TRBJ1-1|NA|NA
CASSQGSGQAFF
TGTGCCAGCAGCCAAGGATCAGGGCAAGCTTTCTTT
>TRBV10-3|TRBJ2-5|NA|NA
CAISESEGETQYF
TGTGCCATCAGTGAGTCGGAGGGAGAGACCCAGTACTTC
>TRBV2|TRBJ1-5|NA|NA
CASKLSNQPQHF
TGTGCCAGCAAGCTTTCTAATCAGCCCCAGCATTTT
>TRBV27|TRBJ2-5|NA|NA
CASSFGSGGAGETQYF
TGTGCCAGCAGTTTTGGTTCGGGTGGGGCCGGAGAGACCCAGTACTTC
>TRBV25-1|TRBJ2-5|NA|TRBD2
CATEWGGSETQYF
TGTGCCACCGAATGGGGGGGGAGTGAGACCCAGTACTTC
>TRBV5-8|TRBJ2-5|NA|TRBD1
CASSTAGQGISETQYF
TGTGCCAGCAGCACCGCGGGACAGGGGATTTCGGAGACCCAGTACTTC
>TRBV11-2|TRBJ1-3|NA|TRBD1
CASSLARDRAAGNTIYF
TGTGCCAGCAGCTTAGCCAGGGACAGGGCGGCTGGAAACACCATATATTTT
>TRBV5-4|TRBJ1-1|NA|NA
CASSPQTGLNTEAFF
TGTGCCAGCAGCCCTCAGACAGGACTGAACACTGAAGCTTTCTTT
>TRBV10-3|TRBJ2-7|NA|TRBD2
CAISGTSGRALYEQYF
TGTGCCATCAGCGGGACTAGCGGGAGGGCCTTATACGAGCAGTACTTC
>TRBV7-3|TRBJ1-2|NA|NA
CASSLGGHDSGYTF
TGTGCCAGCAGCTTGGGCGGACACGACTCTGGCTACACCTTC
>TRBV5-8|TRBJ2-2|NA|NA
CASSLWENTRDTGELFF
TGTGCCAGCAGCTTGTGGGAGAATACTAGGGATACCGGGGAGCTGTTTTTT
>TRBV20-1|TRBJ2-3|few|TRBD2
CSASPWGGSTDTQYF
TGCAGTGCTAGTCCCTGGGGGGGAAGCACAGATACGCAGTATTTT
>TRBV5-5|TRBJ2-7|NA|NA
CASSLGRGLDYEQYF
TGTGCCAGCAGCTTGGGTCGAGGGTTGGACTACGAGCAGTACTTC
>TRBV5-1|TRBJ2-2|NA|NA
CASSPSADTGELFF
TGCGCCAGCAGCCCCTCAGCGGACACCGGGGAGCTGTTTTTT
>TRBV10-3|TRBJ2-1|NA|TRBD2
CAISESTGGSYNEQFF
TGTGCCATCAGTGAGTCGACGGGGGGCTCCTACAATGAGCAGTTCTTC
>TRBV7-3|TRBJ2-3|NA|NA
CASSSRTASTDTQYF
TGTGCCAGCAGCTCAAGGACAGCTAGCACAGATACGCAGTATTTT
>TRBV19|TRBJ1-5|NA|NA
CASSIPAQQGSNQPQHF
TGTGCCAGTAGTATCCCCGCCCAGCAGGGGAGCAATCAGCCCCAGCATTTT
>TRBV28|TRBJ1-1|NA|NA
CASSPPGREDLTEAFF
TGTGCCAGCAGCCCCCCCGGGAGGGAAGATTTAACTGAAGCTTTCTTT
>TRBV7-3|TRBJ2-1|NA|TRBD2
CASSPLAGVNEQFF
TGTGCCAGCAGCCCACTAGCGGGAGTCAATGAGCAGTTCTTC
>TRBV6-1|TRBJ1-1|NA|NA
CASSESVNTEAFF
TGTGCCAGCAGTGAATCGGTGAACACTGAAGCTTTCTTT
>TRBV27|TRBJ1-3|NA|NA
CASSTTGNTIYF
TGTGCCAGCAGCACAACGGGAAACACCATATATTTT